Listed here are 24 T cell receptor beta chains from one sample, sequenced in a study of blood T cell repertoires in COVID-19. Assay: immunoSEQ multiplex PCR; the TCRdb copy retains only in-frame clones and omits some. The top ten hold roughly 1.1% of the sample, which has about 380,000 clones, approximately 80% seen once. The material sequenced was peripheral blood. The origin of the receptors is a human donor with acute or convalescent COVID-19. The donor label of this sample is uncertain.

This clone was counted a few times. The chain recombines TRBV18 with TRBJ2-2, with a possible D match to TRBD1 (6 bases). V was cut by 4 bases and J by 7 bases, with 25 bases left in between. The germline CDR1 and CDR2 sequences are KGHSH and LQKENI. The CDR3 sequence is 18 residues long. The CDR3 protein is CASSRQGTLQSNSGELFF. The CDR3 nucleotides are TGTGCCAGCTCACGTCAGGGGACCCTTCAAAGTAATAGCGGGGAGCTGTTTTTT.

The chain couples TRBV7-7 to TRBJ1-1; TRBD1 aligns across 7 bases. The length of the CDR3 is 15 residues. Trimming removed 2 bases from V and 5 bases from J; junction bases left unmatched: 8. CDR1 and CDR2 (germline): SSHAT, FNYEAQ (reference sequence). This chain's CDR3 is CASSLKRQGRTEAFF. In DNA, the CDR3 is TGTGCCAGCAGCTTAAAACGACAGGGTCGAACTGAAGCTTTCTTT.

The chain recombines TRBV5-6 with TRBJ2-5, with 9 bases fitting TRBD1. Germline assignment: CDR1 SGHDT and CDR2 YYEEEE. This CDR3 has 15 residues. V shed 2 bases, J shed 4 bases, and the junction held 6 bases outside the gene matches. The CDR3, as DNA: TGTGCCAGCAGCTTTGGGACAGGGTCGGGAGAGACCCAGTACTTC. Protein product: CASSFGTGSGETQYF.

The sample holds a few counts of this clone. The chain has TRBV4-1 and TRBJ2-1; possible D gene TRBD2, 5 bases. V gave up 1 base and J gave up 3 bases, with 13 bases separating them. The germline CDR1 and CDR2 sequences are MGHRA and YSYEKL. The CDR3 sequence is 16 residues long. The CDR3 DNA follows: TGCGCCAGCAGCCAAGCGGCGGGCAGAGACTACAATGAGCAGTTCTTC. It yields the protein CASSQAAGRDYNEQFF.

The chain couples TRBV2 to TRBJ1-2, with 12 bases lining up with TRBD1. The germline V gene encodes CDR1 SNHLY and CDR2 FYNNEI. The CDR3 sequence is 15 residues long. The V segment lost 5 bases and the J segment 4 bases; nucleotides outside the gene matches: 5. The CDR3 sequence: CASSQGQGASYGYTF. CDR3 nucleotides: TGTGCCAGCAGTCAGGGACAGGGGGCGAGCTATGGCTACACCTTC.

The V gene is TRBV6-5, the J gene TRBJ1-1; TRBD1 agrees at 7 bases. CDR3 length: 16 residues. The germline gives CDR1 MNHEY, CDR2 SVGAGI. The trim removed 0 bases at V and 0 bases at J, leaving 4 bases unmatched. CDR3 in DNA: TGTGCCAGCAGTTACTCGAACAGGGGCGTGAACACTGAAGCTTTCTTT. This encodes CASSYSNRGVNTEAFF.

The chain links TRBV6-5 to TRBJ2-1, with 9 nucleotides matching TRBD2. CDR1 MNHEY and CDR2 SVGAGI come from the germline V gene. Unmatched junction bases numbered 6, after V lost 6 bases and J lost 9 bases. This CDR3 has 13 amino acids. CDR3 region: CASSLLAGVEQFF. The CDR3 nucleotides read TGTGCCAGCAGCCTGTTAGCGGGAGTTGAGCAGTTCTTC.

The chain uses TRBV9 and TRBJ1-1, with 9 bases identical to TRBD1. Germline V gene data show CDR1 as SGDLS and CDR2 as YYNGEE. J gave up 0 bases and V 6 bases, and 15 bases lay outside the gene matches. This CDR3 contains 18 residues. The CDR3 nucleotides are TGTGCCAGCACTAAGGTGGGTCCGGGACAGGGACTGAACACTGAAGCTTTCTTT. Protein sequence: CASTKVGPGQGLNTEAFF. The full variable domain, in which reference TRBV9 and TRBJ1-1 provide the parts outside the CDR3, is DSGVTQTPKHLITATGQRVTLRCSPRSGDLSVYWYQQSLDQGLQFLIQYYNGEERAKGNILERFSAQQFPDLHSELNLSSLELGDSALYFCASTKVGPGQGLNTEAFFGQGTRLTVV.

As regards this clone: The same CDR3 arises from other DNA sequences in this sample as well. V and J are TRBV18 and TRBJ1-6; possible D gene TRBD1, 5 bases. Germline V gene data show CDR1 as KGHSH and CDR2 as LQKENI. The CDR3 spans 14 residues. The V and J ends lost 3 bases and 4 bases respectively, with 7 bases between them. In DNA form, the CDR3 reads TGTGCCAGCTCACCTGACAGTTATAATTCACCCCTCCACTTT. This gives the protein CASSPDSYNSPLHF.

This clone was detected only once. The chain uses TRBV28 and TRBJ2-7, with 7 bases aligning to TRBD1. V was pared by 5 bases and J by 1 base, with 14 bases of the junction left unmatched. The CDR3 length is 17 residues. The germline V gene encodes CDR1 MDHEN and CDR2 SYDVKM. The CDR3 sequence is CASSAPSETGRSYEQYF. As DNA, the CDR3 is TGTGCCAGCAGTGCCCCTTCCGAGACAGGGCGTTCCTACGAGCAGTACTTC.

V gene TRBV5-8 combines with J gene TRBJ1-1; no clear D gene. The CDR3 is 15 amino acids. Germline V gene data show CDR1 as SGHTS and CDR2 as YDEGEE. With 1 base removed from V and 5 bases from J, the gap between germline ends came to 15 bases. CDR3 DNA sequence: TGTGCCAGCAGCTTGTGGCCGATAGGAGAAACTGAAGCTTTCTTT. Protein product: CASSLWPIGETEAFF.

This clone showed up just once. The V and J genes are TRBV12-3 or TRBV12-4 and TRBJ2-3; no firm D call. The germline V and J ends were trimmed by 2 bases and 4 bases, with 7 bases remaining between them. This CDR3 is 13 amino acids long. CDR3 sequence (DNA): TGTGCCAGCAGTTTACTGGCGGCAGATACGCAGTATTTT. Translating it yields CASSLLAADTQYF.

The table lists this clone with a count of one. The genes are TRBV5-1 and TRBJ2-3; 8 nucleotides agree with TRBD1. CDR3 length: 16 amino acids. Looked up from germline, CDR1 is SGHRS and CDR2 is YFSETQ. The ends lost 3 bases at V and 3 bases at J; junction bases unmatched: 9. The CDR3 loop is CASSWRGQGWTDTQYF. In nucleotides, the CDR3 is TGCGCCAGCAGCTGGAGAGGACAGGGATGGACAGATACGCAGTATTTT.

This clone was found once. The chain has TRBV5-1 and TRBJ1-1, with unresolved D. The germline V and J ends were trimmed by 10 bases and 11 bases, with 15 bases remaining between them. This CDR3 is 10 amino acids long. Germline V lookup: CDR1 SGHRS, CDR2 YFSETQ. The CDR3 reads CAGGHKMAFF. Written as DNA, the CDR3 is TGCGCCGGTGGCCATAAGATGGCTTTCTTT.

The chain couples TRBV3-1 (or the pseudogene TRBV3-2) to TRBJ1-1; D is unresolved. V lost 0 bases and J 5 bases, leaving 10 bases between the germline ends. CDR3 size: 14 residues. Per germline, CDR1 LGHDT and CDR2 YNNKEL (reference sequence). The CDR3 loop is CASSQEFRRTEAFF. The CDR3, as DNA: TGTGCCAGCAGCCAAGAATTTCGGCGGACTGAAGCTTTCTTT.

The chain employs TRBV6-5 and TRBJ1-1; D is perhaps TRBD1 (5 bases). Looked up from germline, CDR1 is MNHEY and CDR2 is SVGAGI. V lost 7 bases and J lost 4, with 13 bases in between. This CDR3 spans 13 amino acids. CDR3 protein: CASKGVGGTEAFF. CDR3 bases: TGTGCCAGCAAAGGGGTGGGCGGCACTGAAGCTTTCTTT.

The rearrangement links TRBV6-6 to TRBJ1-1; D unresolved. V was trimmed by 5 bases and J by 3 bases, leaving 10 bases between them. This CDR3 is 13 amino acids long. Germline lookup yields CDR1 MNHNY and CDR2 SVGAGI (reference sequence). The CDR3 DNA follows: TGTGCCAGCAGTAATAACATGCACACTGAAGCTTTCTTT. As protein: CASSNNMHTEAFF.

The chain uses TRBV5-4 and TRBJ2-1; 9 bases match TRBD1. CDR1 is SGHNT and CDR2 is YYREEE in the germline V gene (reference sequence). Losses at the gene ends were 2 bases for V and 6 bases for J; bases not matched to a gene: 6. The CDR3 runs 15 residues. The CDR3 DNA sequence: TGTGCCAGCAGCTTCTCCGGGACAGGGATCAATGAGCAGTTCTTC. Its translation: CASSFSGTGINEQFF.

Here the CDR3 DNA reads TGTGCCAGCAGGGACAGACTAGCGGGGGGGCTTGGCGGGGAGCTGTTTTTT. As protein: CASRDRLAGGLGGELFF. The chain recombines TRBV27 with TRBJ2-2, with 14 bases aligning to TRBD2. V was clipped by 6 bases and J by 7 bases; unmatched bases: 10. This CDR3 is 17 amino acids long. CDR1 and CDR2 (germline): MNHEY, SMNVEV (reference sequence).

This clone was observed at least ten times. The rearrangement joins TRBV2 to TRBJ1-4; D is possibly TRBD1 (5 bases). CDR1 SNHLY and CDR2 FYNNEI come from the germline V gene. The V end was cut by 6 bases, the J end by 3 bases, with 11 bases between. This CDR3 is 14 amino acids long. The CDR3 nucleotides are TGTGCCAGCAGGCGGCAGGGCTCTAATGAAAAACTGTTTTTT. Amino acids: CASRRQGSNEKLFF.

With respect to this clone: Given the absence of the conserved phenylalanine or tryptophan at the CDR3 end, a read error is likely. The DNA is omitted, as the CDR3 cannot be located on it reliably, and the CDR3 follows TCRdb's listing. The chain carries TRBV14 and TRBJ1-1. Germline CDR1 and CDR2: SGHDN and FVKESK. The length of the CDR3 is 10 amino acids, counting both ends. CDR3: CASSQNGSSL.

This clone was detected once. The DNA for the CDR3 is TGTGCCAGCAGCCCCCAGGTGACAGGAGGTTATGGCTACACCTTC. Translation: CASSPQVTGGYGYTF. The rearrangement joins TRBV2 to TRBJ1-2; tentatively, D is TRBD1 (6 bases). In germline, CDR1 is SNHLY, CDR2 FYNNEI. The germline V and J ends were trimmed by 6 bases and 5 bases, with 19 bases remaining between them. The CDR3 consists of 15 residues.

The rearrangement joins TRBV30 to TRBJ1-5; D remains ambiguous. V lost 3 bases, J lost 9 bases, and 15 bases lay in between. Germline V lookup: CDR1 GTSNPN, CDR2 SVGIG (reference sequence). The CDR3 length is 13 residues. The CDR3 coding sequence is TGTGCCTGGAGCCCGCCCCCTTCGGGGCCCCAGCATTTT. This translates into CAWSPPPSGPQHF.

The chain couples TRBV7-6 to TRBJ2-2; 8 bases agree with TRBD2. This CDR3 has 14 amino acids. Germline V gene lookup returns CDR1 SGHVS and CDR2 FNYEAQ. V was pared by 3 bases and J by 11 bases, with 8 bases of the junction left unmatched. This CDR3 reads CASSFPGGASELFF. The CDR3 nucleotides are TGTGCCAGCAGCTTCCCGGGGGGGGCCAGTGAGCTGTTTTTT.